The rows below give T cell receptor beta chains drawn from one sample of a study of T cell repertoires in cytomegalovirus infection. TCRdb re-derived calls from the reads in MiXCR, one entry per CDR3 protein. Of roughly 310,000 distinct CDR3 sequences in the sample, roughly 17% were seen once. Sequencing was performed on PBMCs. These receptor sequences come from a human donor in good health (CMV status not recorded). Some clones in this sample may be carry-over from other donors' samples. Both conserved end residues are part of each CDR3. The order of the fields is V gene, J gene, CDR3 protein.

v_call: TRBV7-8; j_call: TRBJ2-5; cdr3_aa: CASSFGLLEETQYF
v_call: TRBV27; j_call: TRBJ2-5; cdr3_aa: CASSLSFQRGRQETQYF
v_call: TRBV7-2; j_call: TRBJ1-5; cdr3_aa: CASSYGGVGGQPQHF
v_call: TRBV20-1; j_call: TRBJ1-1; cdr3_aa: CSATDPGTEAFF
v_call: TRBV28; j_call: TRBJ1-6; cdr3_aa: CASSFSRGKTFNSPLHF
v_call: TRBV6-1; j_call: TRBJ2-7; cdr3_aa: CASSGSPGGSYEQYF
v_call: TRBV2; j_call: TRBJ2-6; cdr3_aa: CASSEAWQTGANVLTF
v_call: TRBV7-2; j_call: TRBJ1-6; cdr3_aa: CASSLGTSNSPLHF
v_call: TRBV6-1; j_call: TRBJ1-1; cdr3_aa: CASSAGTGGYTEAFF
v_call: TRBV7-2; j_call: TRBJ1-2; cdr3_aa: CASSLAVDRRSNYGYTF